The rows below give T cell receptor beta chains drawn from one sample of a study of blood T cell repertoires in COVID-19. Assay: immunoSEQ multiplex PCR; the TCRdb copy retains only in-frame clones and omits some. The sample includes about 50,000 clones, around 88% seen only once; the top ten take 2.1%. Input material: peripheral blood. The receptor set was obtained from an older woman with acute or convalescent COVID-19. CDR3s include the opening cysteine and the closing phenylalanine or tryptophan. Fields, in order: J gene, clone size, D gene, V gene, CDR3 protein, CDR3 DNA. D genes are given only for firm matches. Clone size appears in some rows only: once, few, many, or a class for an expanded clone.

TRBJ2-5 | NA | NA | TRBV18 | CASSPGGGRQTQYF | TGTGCCAGCTCACCGGGTGGAGGGCGGCAGACCCAGTACTTC
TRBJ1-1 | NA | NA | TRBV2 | CASSPRSGRTEAFF | TGTGCCAGCAGCCCTAGGAGCGGTAGGACTGAAGCTTTCTTT
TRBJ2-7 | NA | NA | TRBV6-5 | CASSSRTNPYEQYF | TGTGCCAGCAGTTCTCGGACAAACCCCTACGAGCAGTACTTC
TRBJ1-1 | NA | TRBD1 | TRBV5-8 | CASSLVGTGTPREAFF | TGTGCCAGCAGCTTGGTGGGGACAGGGACACCCCGTGAAGCTTTCTTT
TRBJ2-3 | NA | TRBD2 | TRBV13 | CASSLKAGGTDTQYF | TGTGCCAGCAGCTTAAAAGCGGGAGGAACAGATACGCAGTATTTT
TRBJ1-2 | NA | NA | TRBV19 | CASSTGTYGYTF | TGTGCCAGTAGCACAGGGACCTATGGCTACACCTTC
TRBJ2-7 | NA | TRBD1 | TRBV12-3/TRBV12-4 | CASSFGQGYEQYF | TGTGCCAGCAGTTTTGGACAGGGCTACGAGCAGTACTTC
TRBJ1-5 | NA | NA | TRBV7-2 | CASSLAGYLRGNQPQHF | TGTGCCAGCAGCTTGGCAGGTTACTTGAGGGGCAATCAGCCCCAGCATTTT
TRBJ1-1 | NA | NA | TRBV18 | CASSFSVLGAEAFF | TGTGCCAGTTCCTTCTCAGTTCTAGGCGCTGAAGCTTTCTTT
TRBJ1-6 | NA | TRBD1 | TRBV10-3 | CAISVQGASYNSPLHF | TGTGCCATCAGTGTACAGGGGGCATCCTATAATTCACCCCTCCACTTT
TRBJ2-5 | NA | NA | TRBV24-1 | CATSDRQLPQETQYF | TGTGCCACCAGTGACCGACAGCTACCCCAAGAGACCCAGTACTTC
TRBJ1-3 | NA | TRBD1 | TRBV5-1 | CASTLDGTGSAGNTIYF | TGCGCCAGCACCCTTGATGGGACAGGGTCCGCTGGAAACACCATATATTTT
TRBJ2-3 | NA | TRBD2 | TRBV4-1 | CASSQDRPSGRSDTQYF | TGCGCCAGCAGCCAAGACCGGCCTAGCGGGAGGTCAGATACGCAGTATTTT
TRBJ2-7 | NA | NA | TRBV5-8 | CASSLGGAFKQYF | TGTGCCAGCAGCTTGGGCGGAGCCTTCAAGCAGTACTTC
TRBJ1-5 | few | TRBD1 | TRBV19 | CASRRIRDRGPQHF | TGTGCCAGTAGGCGGATCCGGGACAGGGGTCCCCAGCATTTT
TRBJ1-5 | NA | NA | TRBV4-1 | CASSQGLGGNQPQHF | TGCGCCAGCAGCCAAGGCCTGGGGGGAAACCAGCCCCAGCATTTT
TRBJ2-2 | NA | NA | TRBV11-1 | CASRSLSSPDTGELFF | TGTGCCAGCAGATCCCTCTCAAGCCCGGACACCGGGGAGCTGTTTTTT
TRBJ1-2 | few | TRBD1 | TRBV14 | CASSQVQGVRYTF | TGTGCCAGCAGCCAGGTCCAGGGGGTACGCTACACCTTC
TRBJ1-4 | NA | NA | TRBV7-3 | CASSFARFF | TGTGCCAGCAGCTTCGCGCGTTTTTTT
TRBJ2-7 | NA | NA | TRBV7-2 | CASSVQQGYEQYF | TGTGCCAGCAGCGTCCAACAGGGCTACGAGCAGTACTTC
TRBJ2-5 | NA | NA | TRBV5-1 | CASSWGSGQETQYF | TGCGCCAGCAGCTGGGGTAGCGGACAAGAGACCCAGTACTTC
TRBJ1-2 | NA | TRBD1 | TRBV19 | CASSMDRGLYRGYGYTF | TGTGCCAGTAGTATGGACAGGGGGCTCTATCGAGGCTATGGCTACACCTTC
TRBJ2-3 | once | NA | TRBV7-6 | CASSLQNPGRSASTDTQYF | TGTGCCAGCAGCCTTCAAAACCCGGGTCGTTCCGCGAGCACAGATACGCAGTATTTT
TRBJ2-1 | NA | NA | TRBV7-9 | CASSLSITRQEQFF | TGTGCCAGCAGCTTATCGATTACCCGCCAGGAGCAGTTCTTC
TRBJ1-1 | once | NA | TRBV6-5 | CASRASGRTDTEAFF | TGTGCCAGCAGAGCTTCAGGGCGGACGGACACTGAAGCTTTCTTT
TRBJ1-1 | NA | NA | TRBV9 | CASSPQGSEYTEAFF | TGTGCCAGCAGCCCACAGGGAAGTGAGTACACTGAAGCTTTCTTT
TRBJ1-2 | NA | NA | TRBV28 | CASRGPGYGYTF | TGTGCCAGCAGGGGGCCAGGCTATGGCTACACCTTC
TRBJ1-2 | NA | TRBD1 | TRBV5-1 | CASSSFDREPHGYTF | TGCGCCAGCAGCTCATTCGACAGGGAACCTCATGGCTACACCTTC
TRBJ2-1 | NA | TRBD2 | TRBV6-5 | CASNRAGGPYNEQFF | TGTGCCAGCAATCGAGCGGGAGGGCCCTACAATGAGCAGTTCTTC
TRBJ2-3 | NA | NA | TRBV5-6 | CASSLVGGVGQDTQYF | TGTGCCAGCAGCTTGGTTGGCGGGGTGGGCCAAGATACGCAGTATTTT
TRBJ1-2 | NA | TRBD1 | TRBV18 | CASSPGTGRTGGGGYTF | TGTGCCAGCTCACCGGGGACAGGTCGAACGGGAGGAGGTGGCTACACCTTC
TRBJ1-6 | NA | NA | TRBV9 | CASSFSPSRGDNSPLHF | TGTGCCAGCAGCTTCAGTCCCAGTCGGGGGGATAATTCACCCCTCCACTTT
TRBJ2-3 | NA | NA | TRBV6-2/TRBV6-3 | CASSYSIGNTDTQYF | TGTGCCAGCAGTTACTCTATCGGGAACACAGATACGCAGTATTTT
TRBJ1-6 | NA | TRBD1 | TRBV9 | CASSVEGQSNSPLHF | TGTGCCAGCAGCGTAGAGGGACAGAGTAATTCACCCCTCCACTTT
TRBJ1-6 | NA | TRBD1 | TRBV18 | CASSPRTSTGNNSPLHF | TGTGCCAGCTCACCACGGACGTCGACAGGGAATAATTCACCCCTCCACTTT
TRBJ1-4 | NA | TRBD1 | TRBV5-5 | CASSPGTGNEKLFF | TGTGCCAGCAGCCCCGGGACAGGCAATGAAAAACTGTTTTTT
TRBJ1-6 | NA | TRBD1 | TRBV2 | CASSAAGQGSSPLHF | TGTGCCAGCAGTGCCGCGGGACAGGGTAGTTCACCCCTCCACTTT
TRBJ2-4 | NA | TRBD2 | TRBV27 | CASSLGLALAKNIQYF | TGTGCCAGCAGTTTGGGACTAGCGTTGGCCAAAAACATTCAGTACTTC
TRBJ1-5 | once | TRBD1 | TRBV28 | CASSAGGSNQPQHF | TGTGCCAGCAGTGCAGGGGGCTCGAATCAGCCCCAGCATTTT
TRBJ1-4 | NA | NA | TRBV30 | CAWRGTGIRSEKLFF | TGTGCCTGGAGGGGCACAGGGATTCGCAGTGAAAAACTGTTTTTT
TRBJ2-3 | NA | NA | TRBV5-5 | CASSLPGGTDTQYF | TGTGCCAGCAGCTTGCCAGGGGGCACAGATACGCAGTATTTT
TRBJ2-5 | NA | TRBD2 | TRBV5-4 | CASSLGLASQETQYF | TGTGCCAGCAGCTTGGGACTAGCTTCCCAAGAGACCCAGTACTTC
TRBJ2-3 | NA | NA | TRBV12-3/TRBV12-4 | CASSLMAVEQYF | TGTGCCAGCAGTTTAATGGCCGTCGAGCAGTATTTT
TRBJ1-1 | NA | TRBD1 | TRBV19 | CASSLRTGGAYTEAFF | TGTGCCAGTAGTCTCCGGACAGGGGGGGCCTATACGGAAGCTTTCTTT
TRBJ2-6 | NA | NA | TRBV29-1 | CSVEDNNSGANVLTF | TGCAGCGTTGAAGATAACAACTCTGGGGCCAACGTCCTGACTTTC
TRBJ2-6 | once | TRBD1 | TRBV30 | CAGTGGSSGANVLTF | TGTGCCGGCACAGGGGGGAGCTCTGGGGCCAACGTCCTGACTTTC
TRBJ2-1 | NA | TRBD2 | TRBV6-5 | CASSGSLHNEQFF | TGTGCCAGTAGCGGGAGTCTCCACAATGAGCAGTTCTTC
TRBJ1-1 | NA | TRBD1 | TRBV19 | CASSKDRVNTEAFF | TGTGCCAGTAGTAAGGACAGGGTTAACACTGAAGCTTTCTTT
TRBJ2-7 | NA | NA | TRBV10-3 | CAISESPSTSSYEQYF | TGTGCCATCAGTGAGTCCCCTAGCACGAGCTCCTACGAGCAGTACTTC
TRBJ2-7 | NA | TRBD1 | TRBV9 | CASSVGGQSSYEQYF | TGTGCCAGCAGCGTAGGGGGACAGTCGTCCTACGAGCAGTACTTC
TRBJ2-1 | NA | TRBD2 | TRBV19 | CASSIRAGGPSESFYEQFF | TGTGCCAGTAGTATTCGGGCGGGAGGGCCGTCCGAGTCTTTCTATGAGCAGTTCTTC
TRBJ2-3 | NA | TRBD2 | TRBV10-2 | CASRLLAGATNTQYF | TGCGCCAGCAGGTTACTAGCGGGAGCAACAAATACGCAGTATTTT
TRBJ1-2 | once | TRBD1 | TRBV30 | CAWGSRDRALVRLYGYTF | TGTGCCTGGGGGTCCCGGGACAGGGCCTTAGTAAGACTCTATGGCTACACCTTC
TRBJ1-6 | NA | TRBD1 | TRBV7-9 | CASSAYGQGNSPLHF | TGTGCCAGCAGCGCATACGGACAGGGGAATTCACCCCTCCACTTT
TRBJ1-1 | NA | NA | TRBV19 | CASSIYTEAFF | TGTGCCAGTAGTATCTACACTGAAGCTTTCTTT
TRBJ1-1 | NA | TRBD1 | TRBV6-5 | CASSSRAGGNTEAFF | TGTGCCAGCAGTTCCCGGGCAGGGGGGAACACTGAAGCTTTCTTT
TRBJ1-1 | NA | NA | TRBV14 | CASSLQINTEAFF | TGTGCCAGCAGCCTACAGATAAACACTGAAGCTTTCTTT
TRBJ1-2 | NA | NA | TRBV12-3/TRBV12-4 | CASSPRPDSGYTF | TGTGCCAGCAGTCCCCGACCGGACAGTGGCTACACCTTC
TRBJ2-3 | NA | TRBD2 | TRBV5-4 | CASTKWTSGGAATDTQYF | TGTGCCAGCACCAAGTGGACTAGCGGGGGGGCGGCTACAGATACGCAGTATTTT
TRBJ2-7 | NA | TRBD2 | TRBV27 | CASSPSGSGTYEQYF | TGTGCCAGCAGCCCTAGCGGGTCGGGGACCTACGAGCAGTACTTC